This TCR beta chain emerged from a study of OX40 agonist ivuxolimab in advanced cancers. Assay: immunoSEQ multiplex PCR; the TCRdb copy retains only in-frame clones and omits some. The sample contains approximately 60,000 clones, roughly 84% of which appear only once. This clone was detected a few times. Germline CDR1 is SGHAT and CDR2 is FQNNGV. The CDR3 consists of 15 residues. V was cut by 0 bases and J by 3 bases, with 11 bases left in between. Specimen: CD4+ or CD8+ T cells sorted from blood, collected in a trial of the OX40 agonist ivuxolimab. This TCR was sampled from an adult with an advanced solid tumor such as melanoma, head and neck, liver or kidney cancer. V gene TRBV11-2 combines with J gene TRBJ2-5; the D gene is possibly TRBD2 (5 bases). CDR3 sequence: CASSLDHRREETQYF. The CDR3, as DNA: TGTGCCAGCAGCTTAGATCACCGGCGGGAAGAGACCCAGTACTTC.